The rows below give T cell receptor beta chains drawn from one sample of a study of T cell repertoires in cytomegalovirus infection. MiXCR was run by TCRdb on the reads, yielding one entry per CDR3 protein. The data contain approximately 300,000 distinct CDR3 sequences, roughly 25% of them singletons. These receptors have no known antigen. Source: cultured PBMCs, taken from culture after CMV antigen stimulation. The receptors derive from a human donor in good health (CMV status not recorded). Some clones in this sample may be carry-over from other donors' samples. Each CDR3 is given with its conserved first and last residue. Clone size is shown for a subset of rows, as once, few, many or a class of expanded clone.

v_call clone_size cdr3_aa
TRBV28 many CASTLQGPAMNTEAFF
TRBV14 . CASSLPGGYTDTQYF
TRBV12-3/TRBV12-4 . CASGFGRTSTDTQYF
TRBV6-1 few CASSVQSDTEAFF
TRBV24-1 few CATSARQREHYNEQFF
TRBV7-2 many CASSDSGGPPDTQYF
TRBV6-1 few CAIPDRGYEQYF
TRBV7-2 . CASSLGNQWAGNYEQYF
TRBV10-3 . CAISDPREWGAGELFF
TRBV7-3 . CASSFGQGGTDTQYF
TRBV12-3/TRBV12-4 . CASSLKGLVTGELFF
TRBV6-5 . CASSNTIGGGGEKLFF
TRBV5-5 . CASSFPLAADNQETQYF
TRBV7-2 few CASSSAGTGYGYTF
TRBV2 . CASSPSGRRQETQYF
TRBV7-6 . CASSKQGFVNTEAFF
TRBV19 few CASSTSLWEDYNEQFF
TRBV5-6 many CASSRKTGGVETQYF
TRBV7-2 . CASSSRSLPGYTF
TRBV4-2 few CASSPGTSGANEQFF
TRBV6-2/TRBV6-3 few CASSLFERELEETQYF
TRBV19 . CASSIGRDYGYTF
TRBV19 . CASSPARGEETQYF
TRBV19 few CASSIGGSGGEQFF
TRBV27 . CASRSQGADGYTF
TRBV7-9 few CASATRAYNSPLHF
TRBV6-5 . CASSRPSGSRDEQFF
TRBV6-4 . CASSETGFATEAFF
TRBV19 many CASRMRSMNTEAFF
TRBV19 . CASSTRTAYGYTF
TRBV28 few CASRTDRNYGYTF